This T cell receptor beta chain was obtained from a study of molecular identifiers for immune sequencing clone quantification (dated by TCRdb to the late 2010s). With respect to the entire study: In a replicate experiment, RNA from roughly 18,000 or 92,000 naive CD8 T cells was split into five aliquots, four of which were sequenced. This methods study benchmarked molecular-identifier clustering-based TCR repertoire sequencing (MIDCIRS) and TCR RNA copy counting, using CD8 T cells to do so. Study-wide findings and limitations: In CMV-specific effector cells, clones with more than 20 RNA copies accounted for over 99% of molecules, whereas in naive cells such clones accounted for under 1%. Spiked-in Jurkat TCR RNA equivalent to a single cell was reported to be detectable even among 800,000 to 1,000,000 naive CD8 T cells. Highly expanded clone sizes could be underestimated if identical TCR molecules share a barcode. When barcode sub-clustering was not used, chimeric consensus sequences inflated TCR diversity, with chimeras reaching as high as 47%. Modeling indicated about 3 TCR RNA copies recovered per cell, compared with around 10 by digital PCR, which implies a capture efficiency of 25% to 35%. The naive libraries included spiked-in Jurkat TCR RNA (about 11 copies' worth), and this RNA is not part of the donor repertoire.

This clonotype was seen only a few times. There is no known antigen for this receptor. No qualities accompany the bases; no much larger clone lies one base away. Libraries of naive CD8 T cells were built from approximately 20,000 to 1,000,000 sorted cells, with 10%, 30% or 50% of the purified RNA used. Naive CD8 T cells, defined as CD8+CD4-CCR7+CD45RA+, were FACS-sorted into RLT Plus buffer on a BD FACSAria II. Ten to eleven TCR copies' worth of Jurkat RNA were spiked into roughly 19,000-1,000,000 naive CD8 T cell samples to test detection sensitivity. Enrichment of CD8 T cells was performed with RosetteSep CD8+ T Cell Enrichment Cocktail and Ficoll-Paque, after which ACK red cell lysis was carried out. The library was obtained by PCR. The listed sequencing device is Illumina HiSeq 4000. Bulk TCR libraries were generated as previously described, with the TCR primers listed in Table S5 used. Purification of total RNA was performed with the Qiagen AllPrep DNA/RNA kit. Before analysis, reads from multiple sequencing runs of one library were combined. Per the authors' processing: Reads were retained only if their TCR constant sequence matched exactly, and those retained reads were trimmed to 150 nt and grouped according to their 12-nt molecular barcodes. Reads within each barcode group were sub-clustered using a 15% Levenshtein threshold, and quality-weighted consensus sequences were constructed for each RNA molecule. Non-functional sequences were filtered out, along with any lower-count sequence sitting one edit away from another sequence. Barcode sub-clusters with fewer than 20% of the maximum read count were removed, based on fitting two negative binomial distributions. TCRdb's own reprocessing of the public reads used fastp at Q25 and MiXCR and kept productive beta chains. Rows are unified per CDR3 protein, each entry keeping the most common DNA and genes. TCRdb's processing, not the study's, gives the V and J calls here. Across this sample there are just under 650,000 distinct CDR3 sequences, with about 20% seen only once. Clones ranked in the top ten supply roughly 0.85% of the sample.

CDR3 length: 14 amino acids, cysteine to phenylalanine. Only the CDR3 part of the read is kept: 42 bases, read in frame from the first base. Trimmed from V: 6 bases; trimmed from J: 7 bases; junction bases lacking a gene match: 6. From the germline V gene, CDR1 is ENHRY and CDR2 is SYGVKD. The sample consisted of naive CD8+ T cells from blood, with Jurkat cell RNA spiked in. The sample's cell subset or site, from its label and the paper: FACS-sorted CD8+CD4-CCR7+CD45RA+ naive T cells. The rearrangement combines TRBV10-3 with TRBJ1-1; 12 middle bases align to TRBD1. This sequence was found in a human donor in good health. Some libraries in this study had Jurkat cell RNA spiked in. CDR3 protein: CAISGGQGANEAFF. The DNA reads TGTGCCATCAGCGGGGGACAGGGGGCTAATGAAGCTTTCTTT.